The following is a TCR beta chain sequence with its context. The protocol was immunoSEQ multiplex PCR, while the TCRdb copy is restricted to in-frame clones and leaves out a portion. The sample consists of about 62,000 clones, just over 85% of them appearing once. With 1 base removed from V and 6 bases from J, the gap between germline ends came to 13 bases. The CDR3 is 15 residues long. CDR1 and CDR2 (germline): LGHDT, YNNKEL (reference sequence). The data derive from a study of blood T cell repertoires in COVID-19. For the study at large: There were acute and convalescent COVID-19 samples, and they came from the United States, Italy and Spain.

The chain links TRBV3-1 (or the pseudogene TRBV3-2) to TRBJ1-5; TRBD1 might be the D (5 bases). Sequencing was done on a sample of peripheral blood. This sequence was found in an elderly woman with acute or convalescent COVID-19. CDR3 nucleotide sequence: TGTGCCAGCAGCCAAGTGGCGGGGGAGGGTCAGCCCCAGCATTTT. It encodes CASSQVAGEGQPQHF.